The present T cell receptor beta chain was sequenced within a study of T-cell memory formation after mild COVID-19. Study as a whole: Largely, TCR clusters stayed within a single donor.

Study-wide results and limits: Memory cells collected pre-infection included some clones that later responded, suggesting cross-reactive memory joined. Balance between CD4 and CD8 was seen in clones contracting day 15 to 85, and a CD4+ lean was seen in later expanders.

5'RACE with constant-segment primers built TCRalpha and TCRbeta cDNA libraries with UMIs. TCRdb analysed the 5' RACE reads with MiXCR anew, one entry per CDR3 protein. The table shows about 560,000 distinct CDR3 sequences, with about 20% occurring only once. CDR3 length: 14 residues. The junction had 3 bases not matched to a gene; V was cut back by 6 bases and J by 1 base. Per the germline V gene, CDR1 is MNHEY and CDR2 is SVGAGI. In this sample, this clonotype turned up a few times. As yet, its antigen is unknown. The sample taken for sequencing was PBMCs or a T cell subset sorted from them (not recorded which). This clonotype originated in an adult woman who had mild COVID-19 (a few samples of this study predate the infection). Cell type and time point are not known. The chain links TRBV6-5 to TRBJ2-3; 8 positions agree with TRBD1. The chain's CDR3 is CASRKDRGTDTQYF. The CDR3 DNA sequence: TGTGCCAGCAGGAAGGACAGGGGCACAGATACGCAGTATTTT.